The 22 T cell receptor beta chains below come from one sample, sequenced in a study of radiation and T cells in renal cell carcinoma. Time point given: blood 4 weeks post-SBRT, at nephrectomy. Specified treatment: 15 Gy SBRT to primary tumor, nephrectomy 4 weeks later. TCRdb keeps only in-frame clones here, not all; method: immunoSEQ multiplex PCR. The data hold around 100,000 clones, with approximately 80% observed a single time. Here the sequenced sample was blood, taken from a patient whose treatment included radiotherapy and nephrectomy. These receptors were taken from a man between 60 and 75 years old with renal cell carcinoma.

The rearrangement joins TRBV4-3 to TRBJ2-2; TRBD2 is a possible D gene (6 bases). Trimming removed 7 bases from V and 6 bases from J, with 18 bases in between. Germline loops: CDR1 LGHNA, CDR2 YSLEER. This CDR3 is 15 amino acids long. CDR3 sequence (DNA): TGCGCCAGCACCCCGTGGCAGGGAGGCGCCGGGGAGCTGTTTTTT. Amino acids: CASTPWQGGAGELFF.

The chain carries TRBV28 and TRBJ2-7, with TRBD1 identical over 8 bases. The CDR3 spans 14 residues. CDR1 MDHEN and CDR2 SYDVKM come from the germline V gene. The V segment lost 5 bases and the J segment 5 bases; nucleotides outside the gene matches: 8. The CDR3 loop reads CASSPTGVPHEQYF. CDR3 DNA sequence: TGTGCCAGCAGTCCGACAGGGGTCCCGCACGAGCAGTACTTC.

This clone was recorded once. V gene TRBV28 combines with J gene TRBJ2-7, with 11 bases identical to TRBD2. This CDR3 comprises 15 residues. V lost 1 base to trimming and J lost 4 bases; unmatched junction nucleotides: 3. Germline V gene sequence: CDR1 MDHEN, CDR2 SYDVKM. CDR3 coding DNA: TGTGCCAGCAGTTTATCGTCTAGCGGGAGGTACGAGCAGTACTTC. Translating gives CASSLSSSGRYEQYF.

The genes are TRBV5-6 and TRBJ1-1; D is ambiguous. Germline loops: CDR1 SGHDT, CDR2 YYEEEE. The CDR3 runs 15 residues. V lost 1 base and J lost 3, with 13 bases in between. The CDR3, as DNA: TGTGCCAGCAGCTTGATTCGGCCCCGGGACACTGAAGCTTTCTTT. This codes for CASSLIRPRDTEAFF.

The chain couples TRBV7-8 to TRBJ2-7; the D is unclear. The CDR3 loop spans 12 amino acids. Trimming removed 6 bases at V and 1 base at J, with 7 bases between. CDR1 and CDR2 from the germline V gene are SGHVS and FQNEAQ. CDR3 residues: CASSPQSYEQYF. Written as DNA, the CDR3 is TGTGCCAGCAGTCCTCAGTCCTACGAGCAGTACTTC. Full variable domain (missing parts from reference TRBV7-8 and TRBJ2-7): GAGVSQSPRYKVAKRGQDVALRCDPISGHVSLFWYQQALGQGPEFLTYFQNEAQLDKSGLPSDRFFAERPEGSVSTLKIQRTQQEDSAVYLCASSPQSYEQYFGPGTRLTVT.

The chain recombines TRBV7-2 with TRBJ2-7, with D possibly being TRBD2 (5 bases). V gave up 5 bases and J gave up 2 bases, with 13 bases separating them. CDR3 length: 14 amino acids. Germline CDR1 and CDR2: SGHTA and FQGNSA. The CDR3 sequence: CASSLSGATYEQYF. The DNA for the CDR3 is TGTGCCAGCAGCCTCAGCGGAGCAACCTACGAGCAGTACTTC.

The rearrangement uses TRBV7-2 and TRBJ1-1, with 8 bases aligning to TRBD1. Germline loops: CDR1 SGHTA, CDR2 FQGNSA. J gave up 5 bases and V 4 bases, and 9 bases lay outside the gene matches. The CDR3 totals 15 residues. The CDR3 loop reads CASSSIQGAGTEAFF. CDR3 bases: TGTGCCAGCAGCTCTATTCAGGGGGCTGGTACTGAAGCTTTCTTT.

The V call is TRBV2, the J call TRBJ2-4; D perhaps matches TRBD1 (5 bases). The germline gives CDR1 SNHLY, CDR2 FYNNEI. The CDR3 has 18 residues. The V gene lost 7 bases and the J gene lost 5 bases, with 27 bases spanning the gap. The DNA for the CDR3 is TGTGCCAGCAAGGGGCAAATTGTTGGTTTCCTCCCCCAAAACATTCAGTACTTC. Its translation: CASKGQIVGFLPQNIQYF.

The chain recombines TRBV4-1 with TRBJ2-3, with unresolved D. The V gene's germline CDR1 is MGHRA and CDR2 YSYEKL. V lost 4 bases to trimming and J lost 2 bases, with 13 bases between them. The CDR3 has 15 residues. The CDR3 reads CASSLQDRATDTQYF. CDR3 nucleotides: TGCGCCAGCAGCCTCCAAGACCGGGCCACAGATACGCAGTATTTT.

This rearrangement joins TRBV5-1 to TRBJ2-2, with no clear D. V was pared by 0 bases and J by 2 bases, with 8 bases between. CDR1 SGHRS and CDR2 YFSETQ come from the germline V gene. CDR3 length: 15 amino acids. DNA of the CDR3: TGCGCCAGCAGCTTGGCACAGTTTAACACCGGGGAGCTGTTTTTT. It codes for CASSLAQFNTGELFF. Together with reference TRBV5-1 and TRBJ2-2, the CDR3 gives the full variable domain: KAGVTQTPRYLIKTRGQQVTLSCSPISGHRSVSWYQQTPGQGLQFLFEYFSETQRNKGNFPGRFSGRQFSNSRSEMNVSTLELGDSALYLCASSLAQFNTGELFFGEGSRLTVL.

This chain joins TRBV4-3 and TRBJ2-6; D assignment may be TRBD1 or TRBD2 (5 bases each). The CDR3 is made up of 16 amino acids. The ends were cut back, 0 bases at V and 3 bases at J, with 9 bases in the middle. Looked up from germline, CDR1 is LGHNA and CDR2 is YSLEER. CDR3 amino acids: CASSQDDGGGANVLTF. CDR3 DNA: TGCGCCAGCAGCCAAGATGATGGGGGTGGGGCCAACGTCCTGACTTTC.

The sample holds many counts of this clone. This rearrangement joins TRBV2 to TRBJ1-2; D not resolved. Germline V gene lookup returns CDR1 SNHLY and CDR2 FYNNEI. The germline V and J ends were trimmed by 1 base and 4 bases, with 7 bases remaining between them. This CDR3 contains 13 residues. In DNA form, the CDR3 reads TGTGCCAGCAGTGAAGACGTGGGCTATGGCTACACCTTC. This codes for CASSEDVGYGYTF.

This chain links TRBV11-2 with TRBJ1-5; 11 nucleotides agree with TRBD1. CDR1 is SGHAT, CDR2 FQNNGV, per germline. The CDR3 covers 14 residues. The junction had 4 bases not matched to a gene; V was cut back by 5 bases and J by 7 bases. CDR3 sequence: CASSHGQGAQPQHF. The DNA for the CDR3 is TGTGCCAGCAGCCACGGACAGGGGGCCCAGCCCCAGCATTTT.

This clone has a single count. The V and J genes are TRBV28 and TRBJ2-2; TRBD1 is a possible D gene (5 bases). Germline lookup yields CDR1 MDHEN and CDR2 SYDVKM. Trimming pared 5 bases from V and 5 bases from J, leaving 9 bases between. The length of the CDR3 is 13 residues. The CDR3 spells CASSGKGTGELFF. In DNA, the CDR3 is TGTGCCAGCAGTGGCAAGGGGACCGGGGAGCTGTTTTTT.

The chain links TRBV5-4 to TRBJ2-7; 7 nucleotides match TRBD1. The J segment lost 5 bases and the V segment lost 4 bases, leaving 15 bases of the junction unmatched. CDR3 length: 16 amino acids. Germline assignment: CDR1 SGHNT and CDR2 YYREEE (reference sequence). The CDR3 DNA reads TGTGCCAGCAGCCCGGGGACAGTTCAATTGTTCGACGAGCAGTACTTC. It codes for CASSPGTVQLFDEQYF. Using reference TRBV5-4 and TRBJ2-7 for the parts outside the CDR3, the full variable domain is ETGVTQSPTHLIKTRGQQVTLRCSSQSGHNTVSWYQQALGQGPQFIFQYYREEENGRGNFPPRFSGLQFPNYSSELNVNALELDDSALYLCASSPGTVQLFDEQYFGPGTRLTVT.

This clone was seen a single time. The chain couples TRBV25-1 to TRBJ1-4; tentatively, D is TRBD1 (6 bases). From germline, CDR1 is MGHDK and CDR2 SYGVNS. The CDR3 runs to 13 residues. Trimming cost V 6 bases and J 7 bases, with 12 bases left between them. DNA of the CDR3: TGTGCCAGCAGGGGTGGAGGGGGTGAAAAACTGTTTTTT. It codes for CASRGGGGEKLFF.

The chain couples TRBV7-2 to TRBJ2-1; no firm D call. Germline V gene data show CDR1 as SGHTA and CDR2 as FQGNSA. The CDR3 is made up of 14 amino acids. The germline V and J ends were trimmed by 1 base and 1 base, with 5 bases remaining between them. For the CDR3, the DNA is TGTGCCAGCAGCTTAGGCCAGTCCTACAATGAGCAGTTCTTC. The encoded protein is CASSLGQSYNEQFF.

V and J are TRBV29-1 and TRBJ2-1, with 8 bases identical to TRBD1. There are 13 residues in the CDR3. V shed 4 bases and J 6 bases; nucleotides not matched to a gene: 5. Germline assignment: CDR1 SQVTM and CDR2 ANQGSEA. The DNA for the CDR3 is TGCAGCGTTGGGACAGGGATTAGCAATGAGCAGTTCTTC. Encoded protein: CSVGTGISNEQFF.

The chain employs TRBV11-3 and TRBJ2-6; 9 bases align to TRBD1. The CDR3 length is 18 residues. Looked up from germline, CDR1 is SGHNT and CDR2 is YENEEA. V trimming: 5 bases; J trimming: 2 bases; junction bases outside the gene matches: 10. CDR3 region: CASSPGTGSGTGANVLTF. In nucleotides, the CDR3 is TGTGCCAGCAGCCCCGGGACAGGGTCAGGAACTGGGGCCAACGTCCTGACTTTC.

This chain uses TRBV11-3 with TRBJ2-6; D gene unclear. The ends were cut back, 2 bases at V and 0 bases at J, with 5 bases in the middle. The CDR3 consists of 15 residues. Germline assignment: CDR1 SGHNT and CDR2 YENEEA. This chain's CDR3 is CASSLSSSGANVLTF. CDR3 sequence (DNA): TGTGCCAGCAGCTTAAGTAGCTCTGGGGCCAACGTCCTGACTTTC.

The genes are TRBV10-3 and TRBJ1-1; D is possibly TRBD1 (6 bases). V gave up 10 bases and J gave up 2 bases, with 14 bases separating them. The CDR3 is 13 amino acids. Germline V gene lookup returns CDR1 ENHRY and CDR2 SYGVKD. This chain's CDR3 is CATSTGSNTEAFF. As DNA, the CDR3 is TGTGCCACCTCGACAGGCTCCAACACTGAAGCTTTCTTT.

The J gene is TRBJ1-4, the V gene TRBV19; TRBD1 is a possible D gene (5 bases). Germline CDR1 LNHDA, CDR2 SQIVND (reference sequence). The CDR3 is 12 residues long. Trimming stripped 6 bases from V and 7 bases from J, with 9 bases between. In DNA form, the CDR3 reads TGTGCCAGTAGCCTGGGGGGTGAAAAACTGTTTTTT. It translates to CASSLGGEKLFF.